This T cell receptor (beta chain) was captured in a study of T cell responses to AZD1222 COVID-19 vaccine. Study-wide results and limits: Donors, mostly white British, included more females; clonal diversity was possibly underestimated.

With respect to this clone: Its antigen is not known.

The V and J ends lost 6 bases and 2 bases, in that order; junction bases with no gene match: 3. Per germline, CDR1 ENHRY and CDR2 SYGVKD. CDR3 length equals 14 residues. The assay was immunoSEQ multiplex PCR, and TCRdb's table has in-frame clones only and misses some. The sample comprises tens of thousands of clones, roughly 88% of which are singletons, and 30% to 45% rests with the top ten. This receptor was obtained from an adult who received the AZD1222 COVID-19 vaccine. This chain connects TRBV10-3 to TRBJ1-5; the match to TRBD1 covers 8 bases. Sequencing was performed on peripheral blood, taken 28 days after the second AZD1222 dose. CDR3 residues: CAISPGQGNQPQHF. DNA for the CDR3: TGTGCCATCAGCCCGGGACAGGGCAATCAGCCCCAGCATTTT.